Presented here are 9 T cell receptor beta chains from one specimen sequenced in a study of blood T cell repertoires in COVID-19 (dated by TCRdb to about 2020). Library prep was done by the immunoSEQ multiplex PCR assay. Sourced from immuneACCESS, this table was stored by TCRdb with only in-frame sequences that have V and J called. A share of the clones is absent; for the studies checked, an unresolved V gene accounts for under half, and the remainder has no known explanation. Here the sample has 300,000 to 400,000 clones; around nine tenths occur a single time. The ten most abundant clones make up approximately 4% of the sample. The sequenced material came from peripheral blood. The receptors were gathered from a woman aged 45-59 years with active or convalescent COVID-19.

The chain is built from TRBV5-1 and TRBJ2-5; D is unclear. This CDR3 comprises 13 residues. Trimming cost V 4 bases and J 4 bases, with 11 bases left between them. Germline V gene sequence: CDR1 SGHRS, CDR2 YFSETQ. The CDR3 here is CASSPGGRETQYF. The DNA of the CDR3 is TGCGCCAGCAGCCCCGGTGGTAGAGAGACCCAGTACTTC.

This clone appeared a few times. This rearrangement joins TRBV6-5 to TRBJ1-3; D is perhaps TRBD1 (6 bases). Germline CDR1 reads MNHEY; CDR2 reads SVGAGI. Between the trimmed V and J ends, which lost 6 bases and 2 bases, there was a span of 14 bases. The CDR3 has 15 amino acids. The CDR3 loop reads CASRPTGSAGNTIYF. CDR3 bases: TGTGCCAGCAGACCGACAGGATCGGCTGGAAACACCATATATTTT.

V is TRBV2 and J is TRBJ1-1; TRBD1 is a possible D gene (5 bases). V dropped 2 bases and J dropped 4 bases, with 17 bases sitting between them. The CDR3 is 16 amino acids. Germline CDR1 is SNHLY and CDR2 is FYNNEI. The CDR3 protein is CASSESRGYGGTEAFF. The CDR3 DNA sequence: TGTGCCAGCAGTGAAAGCCGAGGTTACGGGGGCACTGAAGCTTTCTTT.

In the case of this clone: The sample has other DNA sequences that encode this CDR3 too. This chain links TRBV27 with TRBJ2-5, with 11 bases that match TRBD1. The V segment lost 5 bases and the J segment 5 bases; nucleotides outside the gene matches: 7. CDR1 MNHEY and CDR2 SMNVEV come from the germline V gene (reference sequence). This CDR3 has 15 amino acids. CDR3 sequence reads: CASSTGQGARETQYF. CDR3 coding DNA: TGTGCCAGCAGTACCGGACAGGGGGCTAGGGAGACCCAGTACTTC.

The DNA for the CDR3 is TGTGCCAGCAGCTTAGCTTTGGGCATAGCTAACTATGGCTACACCTTC. As protein: CASSLALGIANYGYTF. The chain links TRBV7-2 to TRBJ1-2; D unresolved. This CDR3 is 16 amino acids long. The ends were cut back, 0 bases at V and 0 bases at J, with 11 bases in the middle. Germline V lookup: CDR1 SGHTA, CDR2 FQGNSA. The complete variable domain, with remaining parts taken from reference TRBV7-2 and TRBJ1-2, reads GAGVSQSPSNKVTEKGKDVELRCDPISGHTALYWYRQSLGQGLEFLIYFQGNSAPDKSGLPSDRFSAERTGGSVSTLTIQRTQQEDSAVYLCASSLALGIANYGYTFGSGTRLTVV.

This chain joins TRBV6-5 and TRBJ1-1; unclear D gene. Germline V gene sequence: CDR1 MNHEY, CDR2 SVGAGI. Trimming stripped 6 bases from V and 3 bases from J, with 14 bases between. CDR3 length: 14 residues. The CDR3 is CASSLPERDTEAFF. The CDR3 region has the DNA TGTGCCAGCAGCCTCCCCGAGAGGGACACTGAAGCTTTCTTT.

This clone came up once. The J gene is TRBJ2-7, the V gene TRBV10-2; 11 bases map to TRBD2. This CDR3 is built from 16 residues. CDR1 is WSHSY, CDR2 SAAADI, per germline. Trimming cost V 8 bases and J 1 base; bases outside gene matches: 10. The chain's CDR3 is CASRSSGRYLSYEQYF. CDR3 in DNA: TGCGCCAGCCGATCTAGCGGGAGGTATTTGTCCTACGAGCAGTACTTC.

V usage is TRBV29-1 and J usage is TRBJ2-2, with 9 bases identical to TRBD1. Germline values: CDR1 SQVTM, CDR2 ANQGSEA. With V trimmed by 7 bases and J by 7 bases, 7 bases remained unmatched. The CDR3 loop spans 13 amino acids. As DNA, the CDR3 is TGCAGCGCACAGGGGGCTCGTAACGGGGAGCTGTTTTTT. This codes for CSAQGARNGELFF.

The chain uses TRBV10-3 and TRBJ1-5, with D perhaps TRBD1 (5 bases). Trimming took off 0 bases at V and 2 bases at J, with 14 bases between the two ends. The CDR3 spans 17 residues. Looked up from germline, CDR1 is ENHRY and CDR2 is SYGVKD. The CDR3 loop reads CAISESRQGVGNQPQHF. CDR3 bases: TGTGCCATCAGTGAGTCGAGGCAGGGTGTGGGCAATCAGCCCCAGCATTTT.